These 17 T cell receptor beta chains originate from one sample sequenced in a study of blood T cell repertoires in COVID-19. The table came from immunoSEQ multiplex PCR; TCRdb's copy has only in-frame clones and leaves some out. This table has around 210,000 clones, 84% appearing once. Sequencing was carried out using peripheral blood. All receptors derive from a woman older than 75 with COVID-19, enrolled during active disease.

This clone was picked up a small number of times. This chain uses TRBV2 with TRBJ1-6, with unresolved D. CDR1 is SNHLY, CDR2 FYNNEI, per germline. The V gene lost 6 bases and the J gene lost 7 bases, with 13 bases spanning the gap. The CDR3 is 14 residues long. DNA of the CDR3: TGTGCCAGCAGAACAACCTGGGCCAATTCACCCCTCCACTTT. This gives the protein CASRTTWANSPLHF.

This chain links TRBV7-9 with TRBJ2-3, with TRBD2 identical over 11 bases. Germline V gene sequence: CDR1 SEHNR, CDR2 FQNEAQ (reference sequence). This CDR3 has 19 amino acids. The V segment lost 3 bases and the J segment 5 bases; nucleotides outside the gene matches: 16. CDR3 region: CASSFNPEQRLAGGDTQYF. In DNA, the CDR3 is TGTGCCAGCAGCTTCAACCCCGAGCAGAGGCTAGCGGGGGGAGATACGCAGTATTTT.

The J gene is TRBJ2-1, the V gene TRBV3-1 (or the pseudogene TRBV3-2), with 10 nucleotides matching TRBD2. Looked up from germline, CDR1 is LGHDT and CDR2 is YNNKEL (reference sequence). V dropped 4 bases and J dropped 7; count of bases not matched to a gene: 7. The CDR3 length is 15 residues. The CDR3 nucleotides read TGTGCCAGCAGCCCAGCTATAGCGGGGGGAAATGAGCAGTTCTTC. It is translated as CASSPAIAGGNEQFF.

The chain links TRBV11-3 to TRBJ2-1; weak D call: TRBD2 (5 bases). The CDR3 covers 15 residues. Germline CDR1 SGHNT, CDR2 YENEEA. V lost 5 bases and J lost 2, with 13 bases in between. The CDR3 protein is CASSHSVVTYNEQFF. In DNA form, the CDR3 reads TGTGCCAGCAGCCATAGCGTGGTTACCTACAATGAGCAGTTCTTC.

This clone was seen more than once but under ten times. The V and J genes are TRBV3-1 (or the pseudogene TRBV3-2) and TRBJ1-4; D remains unclear. The CDR3 totals 13 residues. V dropped 6 bases and J dropped 5 bases, with 10 bases sitting between them. CDR1 and CDR2 from the germline V gene are LGHDT and YNNKEL (reference sequence). The CDR3 region is CASSPRSNEKLFF. The CDR3 DNA reads TGTGCCAGCAGTCCCCGAAGCAATGAAAAACTGTTTTTT.

The V call is TRBV3-1 (or the pseudogene TRBV3-2), the J call TRBJ2-1; 8 nucleotides match TRBD2. The V and J ends lost 4 bases and 5 bases, in that order; junction bases with no gene match: 10. The germline CDR1 and CDR2 sequences are LGHDT and YNNKEL (reference sequence). The CDR3 loop spans 16 amino acids. DNA of the CDR3: TGTGCCAGCAGCCTTGCCGCGGGGGGAGGAAACAATGAGCAGTTCTTC. Translation: CASSLAAGGGNNEQFF.

The chain couples TRBV6-1 to TRBJ1-2; 7 bases map to TRBD1. The CDR3 extends over 13 amino acids. V lost 2 bases and J lost 8; bases outside the gene matches: 5. Germline V gene sequence: CDR1 MNHNS, CDR2 SASEGT. The CDR3 DNA follows: TGTGCCAGCAGTGAACTCAGGGGGGCGGGCTACACCTTC. It translates to CASSELRGAGYTF.

The chain is built from TRBV29-1 and TRBJ2-7; no clear D gene. V was clipped by 1 base and J by 6 bases, with 13 bases between them. Germline loops: CDR1 SQVTM, CDR2 ANQGSEA. The CDR3 has 13 amino acids. CDR3 sequence reads: CSVEGYSPREQYF. As DNA, the CDR3 is TGCAGCGTTGAAGGGTACAGCCCTCGCGAGCAGTACTTC.

The chain joins TRBV4-1 to TRBJ1-2, with TRBD1 as a possible D gene (5 bases). Between the trimmed V and J ends, which lost 0 bases and 4 bases, there was a span of 15 bases. Germline lookup yields CDR1 MGHRA and CDR2 YSYEKL. The CDR3 is made up of 16 amino acids. CDR3: CASSQEAKGLSYGYTF. The CDR3 nucleotides are TGCGCCAGCAGCCAAGAAGCAAAGGGACTGAGCTATGGCTACACCTTC.

V is TRBV7-9 and J is TRBJ1-2; possible D gene TRBD1, 5 bases. The CDR3 consists of 11 residues. V lost 6 bases, J lost 7 bases, and 9 bases lay in between. CDR1 SEHNR and CDR2 FQNEAQ come from the germline V gene (reference sequence). The CDR3 is CASRGETGYTF. The CDR3 nucleotides read TGTGCCAGCAGAGGGGAAACTGGCTACACCTTC.

This clone was recorded once. The V and J genes are TRBV6-5 and TRBJ2-7, with 9 bases that match TRBD1. The CDR3 runs 14 residues. Germline V lookup: CDR1 MNHEY, CDR2 SVGAGI. The V and J ends lost 6 bases and 4 bases, in that order; junction bases with no gene match: 7. CDR3 amino acids: CASRLTGGWYEQYF. CDR3 nucleotides: TGTGCCAGCAGACTTACAGGGGGCTGGTACGAGCAGTACTTC.

The V call is TRBV5-4, the J call TRBJ2-7; D uncertain. The CDR3 covers 14 residues. V dropped 0 bases and J dropped 3 bases, with 10 bases sitting between them. Germline assignment: CDR1 SGHNT and CDR2 YYREEE (reference sequence). CDR3 sequence (DNA): TGTGCCAGCAGCTTGGCAGGTCCCAACTACGAGCAGTACTTC. It encodes CASSLAGPNYEQYF.

This clone came up a few times. The chain combines TRBV2 with TRBJ2-2; 13 bases line up with TRBD2. The CDR3 spans 17 residues. J lost 5 bases, V lost 6 bases, and 9 bases had no gene match. Per germline, CDR1 SNHLY and CDR2 FYNNEI. The CDR3, as DNA: TGTGCCAGCAGAATAGAAGAACTAGCGGGAGGGACCGGGGAGCTGTTTTTT. Protein product: CASRIEELAGGTGELFF.

The chain links TRBV7-8 to TRBJ2-7, with 12 positions matching TRBD2. With V trimmed by 2 bases and J by 6 bases, 5 bases remained unmatched. Germline V CDR1 and CDR2: SGHVS, FQNEAQ. The CDR3 has 15 residues. This CDR3 reads CASSLRLAGAPEQYF. The CDR3 DNA follows: TGTGCCAGCAGCTTACGACTAGCGGGGGCCCCCGAGCAGTACTTC. The complete variable domain, with remaining parts taken from reference TRBV7-8 and TRBJ2-7, reads GAGVSQSPRYKVAKRGQDVALRCDPISGHVSLFWYQQALGQGPEFLTYFQNEAQLDKSGLPSDRFFAERPEGSVSTLKIQRTQQEDSAVYLCASSLRLAGAPEQYFGPGTRLTVT.

V and J are TRBV6-5 and TRBJ2-3; D remains ambiguous. Germline assignment: CDR1 MNHEY and CDR2 SVGAGI. V gave up 0 bases and J gave up 5 bases, with 9 bases separating them. This CDR3 region has 14 residues. The CDR3 spells CASSYSGPGDTQYF. CDR3 coding DNA: TGTGCCAGCAGTTACTCGGGTCCGGGAGATACGCAGTATTTT.

This chain uses TRBV10-1 with TRBJ1-1; no reliable D call. The CDR3 has 14 amino acids. Germline V lookup: CDR1 WNHNN, CDR2 SYGVQD (reference sequence). The ends were cut back, 6 bases at V and 1 base at J, with 12 bases in the middle. The CDR3 region has the DNA TGCGCCAGCAGCCGGAGTGGCGGGAACACTGAAGCTTTCTTT. Translated, it gives CASSRSGGNTEAFF.

The chain is built from TRBV7-9 and TRBJ2-7; TRBD1 is a possible D gene (6 bases). The V end was cut by 1 base, the J end by 6 bases, with 13 bases between. The germline gives CDR1 SEHNR, CDR2 FQNEAQ (reference sequence). CDR3 length: 14 amino acids. This CDR3 is CASSLGPGGGEQYF. The DNA of the CDR3 is TGTGCCAGCAGCTTAGGGCCTGGGGGCGGCGAGCAGTACTTC. Combining the CDR3 with reference TRBV7-9 and TRBJ2-7 gives the whole variable domain DTGVSQNPRHKITKRGQNVTFRCDPISEHNRLYWYRQTLGQGPEFLTYFQNEAQLEKSRLLSDRFSAERPKGSFSTLEIQRTEQGDSAMYLCASSLGPGGGEQYFGPGTRLTVT.